This T cell receptor beta chain stems from a study of response to subunit inactivated influenza vaccine. Findings of the study overall: With each seasonal influenza vaccination, the authors suggested, few new T cells are recruited.

This clonotype was recorded a few times. Its antigen is still unknown. One entry per CDR3 protein, called by TCRdb with MiXCR from the RT-PCR reads. Of some 850,000 distinct CDR3 sequences listed, under 20% are singletons. The CDR3 length is 14 residues. V gave up 0 bases and J gave up 7 bases, with 9 bases separating them. The chain carries TRBV12-3 or TRBV12-4 and TRBJ1-4; perhaps TRBD1 as D (6 bases). The receptor was isolated from a man in his fifties or sixties who received an inactivated influenza vaccine. The sample here was PBMCs from blood, taken 5 days after vaccination. The CDR3 coding sequence is TGTGCCAGCAGTTTAGCACAGGGAAGTGAAAAACTGTTTTTT. Residues: CASSLAQGSEKLFF.